These 30 T cell receptor beta chains were sequenced from one sample in a study of CD8+ T cells in alopecia areata. Sequencing templates came from extracted RNA that was reverse transcribed into cDNA. Sequencing used immunoSEQ multiplex PCR; TCRdb keeps in-frame clones, though not all of them. The sample has roughly 120,000 clones, under 40% seen once; the top ten hold approximately 2.8%. The sequenced sample was CD4+ T cells sorted from blood. These receptors were obtained from a human donor with alopecia areata.

This clone was seen a handful of times. V and J are TRBV29-1 and TRBJ2-2, with TRBD2 matching over 8 bases. Losses at the gene ends were 4 bases for V and 5 bases for J; bases not matched to a gene: 0. The germline CDR1 and CDR2 sequences are SQVTM and ANQGSEA. CDR3 length: 12 residues. CDR3 sequence: CSVAGGTGELFF. The CDR3 nucleotides are TGCAGCGTTGCGGGGGGGACCGGGGAGCTGTTTTTT.

The V and J genes are TRBV29-1 and TRBJ1-4; D gene unclear. Trimming took off 1 base at V and 6 bases at J, with 9 bases between the two ends. Germline values: CDR1 SQVTM, CDR2 ANQGSEA. The CDR3 covers 13 residues. CDR3 DNA sequence: TGCAGCGTTGAAGGCCACGGCTATGAAAAACTGTTTTTT. It translates to CSVEGHGYEKLFF.

This clone was seen once. The V and J genes are TRBV7-8 and TRBJ2-7; 7 bases are a match to TRBD1. The CDR3 spans 14 residues. V lost 4 bases and J lost 2; bases outside the gene matches: 5. In germline, CDR1 is SGHVS, CDR2 FQNEAQ. The CDR3 is CASSWAGTAYEQYF. The CDR3 nucleotides are TGTGCCAGCAGCTGGGCCGGGACAGCCTACGAGCAGTACTTC.

The chain combines TRBV5-1 with TRBJ2-5; D is ambiguous. Trimming stripped 4 bases from V and 5 bases from J, with 15 bases between. CDR1 and CDR2 (germline): SGHRS, YFSETQ. CDR3 size: 14 residues. As DNA, the CDR3 is TGCGCCAGCAGCCTCAATCTAGGATGGGAGACCCAGTACTTC. The encoded protein is CASSLNLGWETQYF. The variable domain in full, with the rest retrieved from reference TRBV5-1 and TRBJ2-5, is KAGVTQTPRYLIKTRGQQVTLSCSPISGHRSVSWYQQTPGQGLQFLFEYFSETQRNKGNFPGRFSGRQFSNSRSEMNVSTLELGDSALYLCASSLNLGWETQYFGPGTRLLVL.

The gene calls are TRBV5-1 and TRBJ2-4; no clear D gene. The germline gives CDR1 SGHRS, CDR2 YFSETQ. V shed 5 bases and J shed 0 bases, with 9 bases lying between them. The CDR3 sequence is 14 residues long. CDR3 bases: TGCGCCAGCAGGGACCCTGTAGCCAAAAACATTCAGTACTTC. Translating it yields CASRDPVAKNIQYF.

The V call is TRBV25-1, the J call TRBJ1-2; D not resolved. The V gene's germline CDR1 is MGHDK and CDR2 SYGVNS. Trimming left V 8 bases short and J 2 bases short, with 24 bases between. The CDR3 covers 17 residues. The CDR3 protein is CASSRREEDGMNYGYTF. In DNA, the CDR3 is TGTGCCAGCTCAAGGAGGGAGGAAGACGGAATGAACTATGGCTACACCTTC.

The V call is TRBV29-1, the J call TRBJ2-1; 8 bases line up with TRBD2. Germline CDR1 reads SQVTM; CDR2 reads ANQGSEA. This CDR3 has 13 residues. V trimming: 7 bases; J trimming: 4 bases; junction bases outside the gene matches: 6. Written as DNA, the CDR3 is TGCAGCGCACGGACTAGCATTTACAATGAGCAGTTCTTC. Its translation is CSARTSIYNEQFF.

V gene TRBV29-1 combines with J gene TRBJ2-1; D call uncertain. The ends were cut back, 4 bases at V and 3 bases at J, with 7 bases in the middle. There are 12 residues in the CDR3. The V gene's germline CDR1 is SQVTM and CDR2 ANQGSEA. CDR3 residues: CSVAYGYNEQFF. In DNA form, the CDR3 reads TGCAGCGTTGCTTACGGCTACAATGAGCAGTTCTTC.

The rearrangement links TRBV7-8 to TRBJ1-6; 10 bases match TRBD1. The CDR3 runs to 15 residues. CDR1 is SGHVS and CDR2 is FQNEAQ in the germline V gene. The trim removed 5 bases at V and 7 bases at J, leaving 5 bases unmatched. CDR3 protein: CASSRMGQGNSPLHF. The CDR3 nucleotides are TGTGCCAGCAGCCGCATGGGACAGGGGAATTCACCCCTCCACTTT.

This clone was observed a handful of times. The chain couples TRBV19 to TRBJ2-4, with 12 bases identical to TRBD2. CDR3 size: 13 residues. Germline loops: CDR1 LNHDA, CDR2 SQIVND (reference sequence). V gave up 4 bases and J gave up 10 bases; unmatched junction bases: 2. The DNA of the CDR3 is TGTGCCAGTAGTAAAGGACTAGCGGGAATTCAGTACTTC. Its protein is CASSKGLAGIQYF.

This clone was counted a few times. The chain is built from TRBV19 and TRBJ2-7; D is possibly TRBD1 (5 bases). The CDR3 contains 12 residues. Trimming took off 3 bases at V and 3 bases at J, with 6 bases between the two ends. Germline V gene lookup returns CDR1 LNHDA and CDR2 SQIVND (reference sequence). This CDR3 reads CASSIQGYEQYF. The CDR3 bases are TGTGCCAGTAGTATCCAGGGCTACGAGCAGTACTTC.

CDR3: CASSQASLAGDYEQYF. The CDR3 bases are TGTGCCAGCAGCCAAGCATCGCTAGCGGGGGATTACGAGCAGTACTTC. The chain combines TRBV4-2 with TRBJ2-7, with TRBD2 matching over 10 bases. CDR3 length: 16 amino acids. V lost 1 base, J lost 4 bases, and 7 bases stayed unmatched. Germline-derived CDR1 and CDR2 are LGHNA and YNFKEQ.

The chain carries TRBV5-1 and TRBJ1-6, with 8 bases lining up with TRBD1. CDR1 and CDR2 from the germline V gene are SGHRS and YFSETQ. Trimming removed 4 bases from V and 6 bases from J; junction bases left unmatched: 6. This CDR3 has 15 amino acids. CDR3 DNA sequence: TGCGCCAGCAGCGGATTCGGACAGGGTAATTCACCCCTCCACTTT. This translates into CASSGFGQGNSPLHF.

This clone has only a few counts. The V call is TRBV7-2, the J call TRBJ2-1, with D unclear. V was clipped by 3 bases and J by 15 bases, with 15 bases between them. The CDR3 sequence is 12 residues long. Germline V CDR1 and CDR2: SGHTA, FQGNSA. CDR3 bases: TGTGCCAGCAGCTTCCTCTACAACCGTCCGTTCTTC. It codes for CASSFLYNRPFF. The complete variable domain, with remaining parts taken from reference TRBV7-2 and TRBJ2-1, reads GAGVSQSPSNKVTEKGKDVELRCDPISGHTALYWYRQSLGQGLEFLIYFQGNSAPDKSGLPSDRFSAERTGGSVSTLTIQRTQQEDSAVYLCASSFLYNRPFFGPGTRLTVL.

The V and J genes are TRBV5-1 and TRBJ2-7; D is possibly TRBD2 (7 bases). Trimming left V 7 bases short and J 0 bases short, with 17 bases between. Germline V lookup: CDR1 SGHRS, CDR2 YFSETQ. The CDR3 is made up of 15 amino acids. The CDR3 region is CASSKPGGRSYEQYF. The CDR3 nucleotides are TGCGCCAGCTCTAAACCGGGGGGCCGCTCCTACGAGCAGTACTTC.

The rearrangement links TRBV9 to TRBJ2-1; D is possibly TRBD1 (6 bases). CDR1 SGDLS and CDR2 YYNGEE come from the germline V gene. The CDR3 is made up of 15 amino acids. V dropped 0 bases and J dropped 0 bases, with 7 bases sitting between them. The CDR3 DNA follows: TGTGCCAGCAGCGTAGAAGGGGGCTCCTACAATGAGCAGTTCTTC. It is translated as CASSVEGGSYNEQFF.

This rearrangement joins TRBV29-1 to TRBJ2-3, with 10 bases lining up with TRBD1. The CDR3 consists of 15 residues. Germline assignment: CDR1 SQVTM and CDR2 ANQGSEA. Germline trimming cut 2 bases from V and 2 bases from J; bases unmatched to any gene: 4. The CDR3, as DNA: TGCAGCGTTGAACTGACAGGGGGCTCCACAGATACGCAGTATTTT. It codes for CSVELTGGSTDTQYF.

The chain recombines TRBV29-1 with TRBJ1-1, with 7 bases that match TRBD1. Germline V gives CDR1 SQVTM, CDR2 ANQGSEA. The CDR3 spans 13 residues. The V gene end was trimmed by 6 bases and the J gene end by 0 bases; junction bases not matched to a gene: 4. The CDR3 DNA is TGCAGCGTGGGGACAGCCTTGAACACTGAAGCTTTCTTT. Translation: CSVGTALNTEAFF.

This clone showed up just a few times. DNA for the CDR3: TGCAGCGGGACTACAGGGATGAACACTGAAGCTTTCTTT. This translates into CSGTTGMNTEAFF. This chain connects TRBV29-1 to TRBJ1-1; possible D gene TRBD1, 6 bases. V lost 7 bases and J 0 bases, leaving 12 bases between the germline ends. The CDR3 loop spans 13 amino acids. CDR1 and CDR2 (germline): SQVTM, ANQGSEA. The variable domain in full, with the rest retrieved from reference TRBV29-1 and TRBJ1-1, is SAVISQKPSRDICQRGTSLTIQCQVDSQVTMMFWYRQQPGQSLTLIATANQGSEATYESGFVIDKFPISRPNLTFSTLTVSNMSPEDSSIYLCSGTTGMNTEAFFGQGTRLTVV.

V gene TRBV30 combines with J gene TRBJ1-2, with D possibly being TRBD1 (5 bases). Germline V gene sequence: CDR1 GTSNPN, CDR2 SVGIG (reference sequence). The length of the CDR3 is 13 residues. The V and J ends lost 0 bases and 6 bases respectively, with 11 bases between them. The chain's CDR3 is CAWSVVSGNGYTF. CDR3 DNA sequence: TGTGCCTGGAGTGTAGTATCAGGGAATGGCTACACCTTC.

About this clone: This CDR3 is also generated by other DNA sequences in the sample. The chain recombines TRBV29-1 with TRBJ2-2, with 10 positions matching TRBD2. V lost 4 bases to trimming and J lost 1 base; unmatched junction nucleotides: 0. Germline loops: CDR1 SQVTM, CDR2 ANQGSEA. This CDR3 contains 14 residues. DNA for the CDR3: TGCAGCGTTGGGACTAGCGGGAACACCGGGGAGCTGTTTTTT. Translation: CSVGTSGNTGELFF.

This sequence joins TRBV30 and TRBJ2-1; TRBD2 agrees at 7 bases. Per germline, CDR1 GTSNPN and CDR2 SVGIG (reference sequence). The CDR3 extends over 12 amino acids. Trimming took 2 bases from V and 7 from J; bases not matched to a gene: 2. The CDR3 nucleotides read TGTGCCTGGAGTATCGGGGGGAATGAGCAGTTCTTC. Its translation is CAWSIGGNEQFF.

V is TRBV4-1 and J is TRBJ2-1; 9 nucleotides align to TRBD2. This CDR3 has 16 amino acids. Germline CDR1 reads MGHRA; CDR2 reads YSYEKL. The J segment lost 8 bases and the V segment lost 2 bases, leaving 10 bases of the junction unmatched. This chain's CDR3 is CASSQRASGEAHEQFF. CDR3 sequence (DNA): TGCGCCAGCAGCCAAAGGGCTAGCGGGGAGGCTCATGAGCAGTTCTTC.

Only a few counts were recorded for this clone. The rearrangement uses TRBV29-1 and TRBJ1-1, with D tentatively TRBD1 (6 bases). CDR1 SQVTM and CDR2 ANQGSEA come from the germline V gene. V was pared by 7 bases and J by 1 base, with 10 bases between. The CDR3 sequence is 12 residues long. For the CDR3, the DNA is TGCAGCGGGGGGCACCAGAACACTGAAGCTTTCTTT. This codes for CSGGHQNTEAFF.

The chain uses TRBV27 and TRBJ1-2, with D unclear. The V gene's germline CDR1 is MNHEY and CDR2 SMNVEV (reference sequence). V was trimmed by 2 bases and J by 0 bases, leaving 10 bases between them. CDR3 length: 15 residues. CDR3 region: CASSLSWGSNYGYTF. In nucleotides, the CDR3 is TGTGCCAGCAGTTTAAGTTGGGGTTCTAACTATGGCTACACCTTC.

This clone was detected ten times or more. The chain links TRBV15 to TRBJ2-6, with D possibly called TRBD1 or TRBD2 (6 bases each). Trimming left V 6 bases short and J 0 bases short, with 9 bases between. The CDR3 sequence is 15 residues long. Germline values: CDR1 LNHNV, CDR2 YYDKDF (reference sequence). CDR3 sequence (DNA): TGTGCCACCAGTCGGGGGCTCTCTGGGGCCAACGTCCTGACTTTC. Residues: CATSRGLSGANVLTF.

The chain combines TRBV4-3 with TRBJ2-4; D might be TRBD1 (5 bases). The CDR3 totals 17 residues. V was pared by 0 bases and J by 0 bases, with 12 bases between. The germline V gene has CDR1 LGHNA and CDR2 YSLEER. The CDR3 sequence: CASSQEVDNRAKNIQYF. Here the CDR3 DNA reads TGCGCCAGCAGCCAAGAAGTGGACAACCGAGCCAAAAACATTCAGTACTTC.

The chain recombines TRBV30 with TRBJ1-2; D might be TRBD1 (5 bases). Germline V gene sequence: CDR1 GTSNPN, CDR2 SVGIG (reference sequence). The CDR3 has 13 residues. V gave up 2 bases and J gave up 4 bases, with 11 bases separating them. CDR3 residues: CAWSPGAFYGYTF. CDR3 in DNA: TGTGCCTGGAGTCCTGGGGCCTTCTATGGCTACACCTTC.

The chain is built from TRBV11-3 and TRBJ2-1; TRBD2 matches at 9 bases. After removal of 1 base from V and 6 bases from J, the junction contained 4 bases not matched to a gene. The CDR3 covers 15 residues. Germline V gene lookup returns CDR1 SGHNT and CDR2 YENEEA. The CDR3 DNA reads TGTGCCAGCAGCTTAGTAGCGGGAGCTTCCAATGAGCAGTTCTTC. It translates to CASSLVAGASNEQFF.

This sequence joins TRBV9 and TRBJ1-5; 7 nucleotides match TRBD1. The CDR3 is made up of 15 amino acids. Losses at the gene ends were 4 bases for V and 1 base for J; bases not matched to a gene: 5. Germline V gene data show CDR1 as SGDLS and CDR2 as YYNGEE. CDR3 sequence: CASSIQGTSNQPQHF. Here the CDR3 DNA reads TGTGCCAGCAGCATACAGGGGACAAGCAATCAGCCCCAGCATTTT.